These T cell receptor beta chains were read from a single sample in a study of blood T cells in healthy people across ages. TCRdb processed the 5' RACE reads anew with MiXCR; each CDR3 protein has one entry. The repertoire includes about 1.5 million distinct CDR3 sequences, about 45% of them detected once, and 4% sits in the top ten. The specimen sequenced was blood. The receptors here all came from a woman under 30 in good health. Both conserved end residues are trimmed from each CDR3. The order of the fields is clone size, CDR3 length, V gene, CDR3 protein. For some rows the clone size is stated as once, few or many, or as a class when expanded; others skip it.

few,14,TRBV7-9,ASSNSPGPVGYGYT
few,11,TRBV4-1,ASSQERGHGYT
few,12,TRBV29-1,SVKQGAANEKLF
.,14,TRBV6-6,ASSYLTGVAKNIQY
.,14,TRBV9,ASSPPGTGFYNEQF
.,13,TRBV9,ASSVAMEAPYEQY
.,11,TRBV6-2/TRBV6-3,ASNDRDNTEAF
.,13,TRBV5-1,ASSTRTGGTEKLF
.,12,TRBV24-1,ATSDRGQTYGYT
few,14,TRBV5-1,ASSLWLRSGANVLT
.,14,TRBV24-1,ATSEAGGPKFDEQF
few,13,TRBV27,ASSSPGLLSGEQF
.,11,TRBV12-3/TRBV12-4,ASSYQEMEKLF
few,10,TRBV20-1,SARQGANIQY
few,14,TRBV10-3,AISEELAGPYNEQF
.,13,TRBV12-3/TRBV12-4,ASSSLAGVRETQY
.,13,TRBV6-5,ASSYEQGYYNEQF
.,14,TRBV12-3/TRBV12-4,ASSPLTGTPSYGYT
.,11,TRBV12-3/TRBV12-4,ASSPDSNEKLF
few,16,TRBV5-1,ASSFPETSASFYNEQF
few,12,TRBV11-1,ASSARHISYEQY
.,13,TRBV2,ASSEITSNFYEQY
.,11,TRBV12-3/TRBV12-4,ASSKGQVAGYT
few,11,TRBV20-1,SAADGRRYGYT